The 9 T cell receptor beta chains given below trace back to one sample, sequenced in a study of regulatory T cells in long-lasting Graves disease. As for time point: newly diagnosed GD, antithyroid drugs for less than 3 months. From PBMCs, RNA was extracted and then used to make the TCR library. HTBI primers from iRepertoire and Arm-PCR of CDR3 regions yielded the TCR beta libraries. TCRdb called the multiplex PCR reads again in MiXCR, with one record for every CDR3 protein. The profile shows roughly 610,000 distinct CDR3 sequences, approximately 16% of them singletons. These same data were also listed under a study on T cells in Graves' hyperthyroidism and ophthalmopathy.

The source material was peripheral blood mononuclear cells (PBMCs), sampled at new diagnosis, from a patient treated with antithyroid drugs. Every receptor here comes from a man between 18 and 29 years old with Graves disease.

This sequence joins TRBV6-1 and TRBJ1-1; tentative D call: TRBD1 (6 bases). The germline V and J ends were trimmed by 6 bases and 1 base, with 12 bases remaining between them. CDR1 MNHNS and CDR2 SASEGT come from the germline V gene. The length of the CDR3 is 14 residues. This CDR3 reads CASRTTTGNTEAFF. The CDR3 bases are TGTGCCAGCAGAACTACGACAGGGAACACTGAAGCTTTCTTT.

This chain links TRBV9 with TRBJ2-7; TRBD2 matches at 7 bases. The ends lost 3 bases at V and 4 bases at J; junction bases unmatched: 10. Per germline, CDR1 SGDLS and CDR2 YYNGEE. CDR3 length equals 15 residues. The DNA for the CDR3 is TGTGCCAGCAGCGAGCGCAGCGGGGTCGGGTACGAGCAGTACTTC. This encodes CASSERSGVGYEQYF.

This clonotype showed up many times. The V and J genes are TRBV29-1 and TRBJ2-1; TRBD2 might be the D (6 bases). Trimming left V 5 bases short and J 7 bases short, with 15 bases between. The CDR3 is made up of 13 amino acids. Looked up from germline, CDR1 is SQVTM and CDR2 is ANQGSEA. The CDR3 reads CSVSRNAGNEQFF. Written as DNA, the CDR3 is TGCAGCGTTTCCCGGAATGCGGGAAATGAGCAGTTCTTC.

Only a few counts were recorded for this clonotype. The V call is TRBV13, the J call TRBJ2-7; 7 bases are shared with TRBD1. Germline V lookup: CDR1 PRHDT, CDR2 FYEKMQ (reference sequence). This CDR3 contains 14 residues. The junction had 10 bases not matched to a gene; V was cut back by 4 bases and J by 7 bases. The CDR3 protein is CASSSNRGFEEQYF. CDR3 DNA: TGTGCCAGCAGCTCAAACAGGGGATTCGAGGAGCAGTACTTC.

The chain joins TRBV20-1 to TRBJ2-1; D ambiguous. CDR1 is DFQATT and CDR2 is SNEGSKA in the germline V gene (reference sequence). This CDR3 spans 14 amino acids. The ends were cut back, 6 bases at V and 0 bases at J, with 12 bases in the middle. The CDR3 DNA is TGCAGTGCAATCATGGGCGGCTCCTACAATGAGCAGTTCTTC. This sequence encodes CSAIMGGSYNEQFF.

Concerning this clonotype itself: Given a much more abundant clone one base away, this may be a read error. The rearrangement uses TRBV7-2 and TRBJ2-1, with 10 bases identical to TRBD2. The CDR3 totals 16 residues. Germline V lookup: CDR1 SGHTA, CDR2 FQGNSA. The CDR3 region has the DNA TGTGCCAGCAGCCCCCCTAGCGGGAGTTCTGACAATGAGCAGCTCTTC. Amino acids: CASSPPSGSSDNEQLF.

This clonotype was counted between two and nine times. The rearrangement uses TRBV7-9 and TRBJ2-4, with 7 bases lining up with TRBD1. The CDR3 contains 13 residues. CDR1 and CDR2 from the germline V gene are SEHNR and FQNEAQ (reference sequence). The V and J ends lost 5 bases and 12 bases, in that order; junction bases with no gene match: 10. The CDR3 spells CASSPPDRDHQYF. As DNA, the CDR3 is TGTGCCAGCAGCCCCCCCGACAGGGACCATCAGTACTTC.

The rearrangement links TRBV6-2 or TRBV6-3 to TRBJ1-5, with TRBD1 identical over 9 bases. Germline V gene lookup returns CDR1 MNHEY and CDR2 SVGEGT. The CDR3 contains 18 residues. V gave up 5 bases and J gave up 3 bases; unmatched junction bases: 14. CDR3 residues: CASSEGLRTGVYNQPQHF. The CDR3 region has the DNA TGTGCCAGCAGTGAAGGATTGCGGACAGGGGTCTACAATCAGCCCCAGCATTTT.

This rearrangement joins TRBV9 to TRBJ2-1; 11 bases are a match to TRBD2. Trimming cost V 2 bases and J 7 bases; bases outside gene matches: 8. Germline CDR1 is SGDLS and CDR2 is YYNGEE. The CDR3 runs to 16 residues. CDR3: CASSVHLTSGTNEQFF. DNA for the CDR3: TGTGCCAGCAGCGTCCACTTGACTAGCGGGACTAATGAGCAGTTCTTC. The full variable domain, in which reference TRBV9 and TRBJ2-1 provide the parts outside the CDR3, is DSGVTQTPKHLITATGQRVTLRCSPRSGDLSVYWYQQSLDQGLQFLIQYYNGEERAKGNILERFSAQQFPDLHSELNLSSLELGDSALYFCASSVHLTSGTNEQFFGPGTRLTVL.